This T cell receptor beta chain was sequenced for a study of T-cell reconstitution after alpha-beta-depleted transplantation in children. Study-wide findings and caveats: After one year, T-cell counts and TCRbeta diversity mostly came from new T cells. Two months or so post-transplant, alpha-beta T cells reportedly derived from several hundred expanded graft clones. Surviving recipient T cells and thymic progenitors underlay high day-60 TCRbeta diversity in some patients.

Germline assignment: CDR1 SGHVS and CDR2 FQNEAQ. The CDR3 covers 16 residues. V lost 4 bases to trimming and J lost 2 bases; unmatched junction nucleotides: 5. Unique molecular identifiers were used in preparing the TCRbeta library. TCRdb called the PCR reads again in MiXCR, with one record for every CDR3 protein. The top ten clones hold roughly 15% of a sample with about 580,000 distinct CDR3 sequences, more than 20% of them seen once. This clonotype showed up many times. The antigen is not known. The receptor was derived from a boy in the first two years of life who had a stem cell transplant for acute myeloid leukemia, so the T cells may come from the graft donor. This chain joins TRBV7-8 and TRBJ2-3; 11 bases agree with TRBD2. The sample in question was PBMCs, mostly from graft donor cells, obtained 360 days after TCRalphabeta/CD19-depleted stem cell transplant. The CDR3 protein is CASSSRLAGPTDTQYF. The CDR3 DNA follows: TGTGCCAGCAGCTCTAGACTAGCGGGGCCCACAGATACGCAGTATTTT.